Detailed here is one T cell receptor beta chain. Trimming took off 11 bases at V and 2 bases at J, with 13 bases between the two ends. The CDR3 extends over 13 amino acids. Germline V gives CDR1 SGHVS, CDR2 FNYEAQ. This entry belongs to a study of beta chain features in type 1 diabetes. Purity exceeding 95% was reached by all sorted populations. Expressed TCRB transcripts were sequenced because the entire RNA isolate underwent reverse transcription. The data were produced by immunoSEQ multiplex PCR, yet TCRdb's version contains in-frame clones alone and is incomplete. The data show 970,000 or so clones, about 17% seen once.

Sequenced: naive CD4+ T cells from blood. The clonotype was recovered from a woman aged 18-30 years in good health. This chain connects TRBV7-6 to TRBJ1-5; a weak D match, TRBD1 (5 bases). The CDR3 sequence: CAGDGACNQPQHF. Here the CDR3 DNA reads TGTGCCGGAGACGGGGCTTGCAATCAGCCCCAGCATTTT. Drawing the rest from reference TRBV7-6 and TRBJ1-5, the complete variable domain is GAGVSQSPRYKVTKRGQDVALRCDPISGHVSLYWYRQALGQGPEFLTYFNYEAQQDKSGLPNDRFSAERPEGSISTLTIQRTEQRDSAMYRCAGDGACNQPQHFGDGTRLSIL.